The 22 T cell receptor beta chains reported below all come from one sample, sequenced in a study of cytomegalovirus exposure and HLA in healthy donors. The PCR employed 60 Vbeta primers together with 13 Jbeta primers. Data came from immunoSEQ multiplex PCR; TCRdb stores just in-frame clones and leaves some out. Its listing shows 110,000 to 150,000 clones. Sequenced: PBMCs. The receptor set was obtained from a male donor in good health and CMV-seronegative.

The chain uses TRBV11-2 and TRBJ2-7; 7 bases map to TRBD2. This CDR3 region has 15 residues. V was pared by 8 bases and J by 4 bases, with 14 bases of the junction left unmatched. The germline V gene has CDR1 SGHAT and CDR2 FQNNGV. This CDR3 reads CASGPRSGAEYEQYF. CDR3 sequence (DNA): TGTGCCAGCGGCCCAAGGAGCGGGGCAGAATACGAGCAGTACTTC. Supplemented by reference TRBV11-2 and TRBJ2-7, the full variable domain reads EAGVAQSPRYKIIEKRQSVAFWCNPISGHATLYWYQQILGQGPKLLIQFQNNGVVDDSQLPKDRFSAERLKGVDSTLKIQPAKLEDSAVYLCASGPRSGAEYEQYFGPGTRLTVT.

The chain links TRBV6-5 to TRBJ2-7; 10 nucleotides align to TRBD1. Germline CDR1 MNHEY, CDR2 SVGAGI. The J segment lost 4 bases and the V segment lost 4 bases, leaving 7 bases of the junction unmatched. The CDR3 is 15 amino acids. The CDR3 region is CASSWGQGSGYEQYF. CDR3 coding DNA: TGTGCCAGCAGTTGGGGACAGGGGAGCGGTTACGAGCAGTACTTC.

The V gene is TRBV6-1, the J gene TRBJ1-1; a weak D match, TRBD1 (5 bases). The V end lost 2 bases, the J end lost 0 bases, and 7 bases lay between the germline ends. Germline CDR1 MNHNS, CDR2 SASEGT. CDR3 length: 14 residues. CDR3 coding DNA: TGTGCCAGCAGTGAACCAGGGCTGAACACTGAAGCTTTCTTT. It encodes CASSEPGLNTEAFF.

The gene calls are TRBV6-1 and TRBJ2-7, with a tentative D call TRBD2 (6 bases). Germline-derived CDR1 and CDR2 are MNHNS and SASEGT. V lost 4 bases and J lost 5, with 18 bases in between. This CDR3 is 15 amino acids long. The CDR3: CASSAFSGRGDEQYF. For the CDR3, the DNA is TGTGCCAGCAGTGCTTTTTCCGGGAGAGGCGACGAGCAGTACTTC.

J is TRBJ2-5 and V is TRBV5-1; D is possibly TRBD2 (5 bases). Germline lookup yields CDR1 SGHRS and CDR2 YFSETQ. V lost 5 bases and J 3 bases, leaving 14 bases between the germline ends. This CDR3 is built from 14 residues. DNA of the CDR3: TGCGCCAGCAGGAATGTAATCGGGGAAGAGACCCAGTACTTC. It yields the protein CASRNVIGEETQYF.

The J gene is TRBJ1-4, the V gene TRBV7-3, with D possibly being TRBD1 (6 bases). With 7 bases removed from V and 3 bases from J, the gap between germline ends came to 18 bases. The CDR3 loop spans 16 amino acids. Germline V CDR1 and CDR2: SGHTA, FQGTGA. The DNA for the CDR3 is TGTGCCAGCACCAGAATAAGGGGGTTTGCTAATGAAAAACTGTTTTTT. Translating gives CASTRIRGFANEKLFF.

This chain uses TRBV6-1 with TRBJ2-1, with D hard to call. Trimming left V 1 base short and J 15 bases short, with 13 bases between. The CDR3 sequence is 12 residues long. Germline V gives CDR1 MNHNS, CDR2 SASEGT. The chain's CDR3 is CASSEVTNLGFF. Here the CDR3 DNA reads TGTGCCAGCAGTGAAGTCACTAATTTGGGGTTCTTC.

V and J are TRBV27 and TRBJ2-6; no clear D. V was shortened by 4 bases and J by 0 bases, with 13 bases between the two germline ends. The CDR3 contains 17 residues. Germline loops: CDR1 MNHEY, CDR2 SMNVEV (reference sequence). CDR3 residues: CASSSSSVISGANVLTF. Written as DNA, the CDR3 is TGTGCCAGCAGTTCCTCCAGTGTGATCTCTGGGGCCAACGTCCTGACTTTC.

The rearrangement joins TRBV5-8 to TRBJ2-1; 7 positions agree with TRBD2. The germline V gene encodes CDR1 SGHTS and CDR2 YDEGEE. The CDR3 totals 12 residues. The ends lost 1 base at V and 16 bases at J; junction bases unmatched: 8. CDR3: CASSLLRTRSFF. DNA for the CDR3: TGTGCCAGCAGCTTGCTTAGGACTAGAAGTTTCTTC.

CDR3 in amino acids: CASSPGHNTDTQYF. The CDR3, as DNA: TGCGCCAGCAGCCCAGGACACAATACAGATACGCAGTATTTT. The V call is TRBV5-1, the J call TRBJ2-3; D possibly corresponds to TRBD1 (5 bases). The CDR3 totals 14 residues. Trimming shortened V by 4 bases and J by 3 bases, and 12 bases separated the two germline ends. CDR1 SGHRS and CDR2 YFSETQ come from the germline V gene.

This rearrangement joins TRBV7-2 to TRBJ2-3, with D maybe TRBD2 (6 bases). V was shortened by 1 base and J by 2 bases, with 13 bases between the two germline ends. Germline V gene sequence: CDR1 SGHTA, CDR2 FQGNSA. The length of the CDR3 is 16 residues. In DNA, the CDR3 is TGTGCCAGCAGCTTAGTCGGGGGTACATTCACAGATACGCAGTATTTT. Translated, it gives CASSLVGGTFTDTQYF.

This chain joins TRBV11-1 and TRBJ1-6, with D maybe TRBD1 (6 bases). The germline V and J ends were trimmed by 4 bases and 6 bases, with 10 bases remaining between them. CDR1 is SGHAT, CDR2 FQDESV, per germline (reference sequence). The CDR3 covers 14 residues. CDR3 DNA sequence: TGTGCCAGCAGCTCTATGGACAGTAATTCACCCCTCCACTTT. It codes for CASSSMDSNSPLHF.

Points on this clone: The junction shows a germline mismatch at one end, possibly a read error. V is TRBV19 and J is TRBJ1-2, with 8 positions matching TRBD1. CDR3 size: 11 residues. Looked up from germline, CDR1 is LNHDA and CDR2 is SQIVND (reference sequence). The CDR3 loop reads CASSSKTGVEF. The DNA of the CDR3 is TGTGCCAGTAGTTCGAAGACAGGGGTAGAATTC.

To note about this clone: Relative to the germline gene, one junction end is altered; a read error may explain this. The rearrangement joins TRBV30 to TRBJ2-5; 7 bases map to TRBD2. The CDR3 runs 15 residues. Per the germline V gene, CDR1 is GTSNPN and CDR2 is SVGIG (reference sequence). The CDR3 spells CAGSRTSADGETQYF. The CDR3 nucleotides read TGTGCCGGGAGCCGAACTAGCGCCGATGGAGAGACCCAGTACTTC.

The J gene is TRBJ1-5, the V gene TRBV19; 7 bases line up with TRBD1. The CDR3 covers 15 residues. Germline V gene lookup returns CDR1 LNHDA and CDR2 SQIVND (reference sequence). With V trimmed by 4 bases and J by 2 bases, 5 bases remained unmatched. For the CDR3, the DNA is TGTGCCAGTAGTAAACCTGGGACAGGCAATCAGCCCCAGCATTTT. Residues: CASSKPGTGNQPQHF.

V gene TRBV19 combines with J gene TRBJ2-7, with unresolved D. Trimming stripped 5 bases from V and 0 bases from J, with 5 bases between. The CDR3 loop spans 12 amino acids. CDR1 is LNHDA, CDR2 SQIVND, per germline (reference sequence). CDR3 nucleotide sequence: TGTGCCAGTAGTTTGAGCTCCTACGAGCAGTACTTC. It translates to CASSLSSYEQYF.

The chain is built from TRBV14 and TRBJ1-1, with unresolved D. The germline V gene has CDR1 SGHDN and CDR2 FVKESK. The V gene lost 2 bases and the J gene lost 8 bases, with 9 bases spanning the gap. The CDR3 runs to 12 residues. The CDR3 DNA sequence: TGTGCCAGCAGCCAATATAACAGCGAAGCTTTCTTT. Amino acids: CASSQYNSEAFF.

V usage is TRBV7-8 and J usage is TRBJ1-1, with D unclear. The CDR3 sequence is 14 residues long. The germline CDR1 and CDR2 sequences are SGHVS and FQNEAQ. Trimming removed 1 base at V and 1 base at J, with 7 bases between. CDR3 region: CASSLEQTNTEAFF. The CDR3, as DNA: TGTGCCAGCAGCTTAGAACAGACGAACACTGAAGCTTTCTTT.

V and J are TRBV6-5 and TRBJ2-2; TRBD2 might be the D (5 bases). This CDR3 is 15 amino acids long. The V and J ends lost 0 bases and 4 bases respectively, with 9 bases between them. From germline, CDR1 is MNHEY and CDR2 SVGAGI. The CDR3 DNA reads as TGTGCCAGCAGTTACTCACCAGAGGGCACCGGGGAGCTGTTTTTT. Translation gives CASSYSPEGTGELFF.

V usage is TRBV28 and J usage is TRBJ2-7; TRBD1 aligns across 7 bases. The V and J ends lost 5 bases and 3 bases, in that order; junction bases with no gene match: 7. This CDR3 spans 14 amino acids. The germline gives CDR1 MDHEN, CDR2 SYDVKM. In nucleotides, the CDR3 is TGTGCCAGCAGTCTTCCAGGGGGAATCTACGAGCAGTACTTC. Protein product: CASSLPGGIYEQYF.

The rearrangement uses TRBV19 and TRBJ1-1; D is possibly TRBD1 (6 bases). The CDR3 length is 13 residues. Germline V lookup: CDR1 LNHDA, CDR2 SQIVND (reference sequence). V was clipped by 4 bases and J by 7 bases, with 13 bases between them. For the CDR3, the DNA is TGTGCCAGTAGTACCAGGACAGCGTATGAAGCTTTCTTT. The encoded protein is CASSTRTAYEAFF.

The chain combines TRBV2 with TRBJ2-1; a weak D match, TRBD2 (6 bases). Per the germline V gene, CDR1 is SNHLY and CDR2 is FYNNEI. Trimming cost V 11 bases and J 0 bases, with 17 bases left between them. There are 15 residues in the CDR3. Here the CDR3 DNA reads TGTGCCGATAGCGGTGGCCAGAGCTCCTACAATGAGCAGTTCTTC. Translated: CADSGGQSSYNEQFF.